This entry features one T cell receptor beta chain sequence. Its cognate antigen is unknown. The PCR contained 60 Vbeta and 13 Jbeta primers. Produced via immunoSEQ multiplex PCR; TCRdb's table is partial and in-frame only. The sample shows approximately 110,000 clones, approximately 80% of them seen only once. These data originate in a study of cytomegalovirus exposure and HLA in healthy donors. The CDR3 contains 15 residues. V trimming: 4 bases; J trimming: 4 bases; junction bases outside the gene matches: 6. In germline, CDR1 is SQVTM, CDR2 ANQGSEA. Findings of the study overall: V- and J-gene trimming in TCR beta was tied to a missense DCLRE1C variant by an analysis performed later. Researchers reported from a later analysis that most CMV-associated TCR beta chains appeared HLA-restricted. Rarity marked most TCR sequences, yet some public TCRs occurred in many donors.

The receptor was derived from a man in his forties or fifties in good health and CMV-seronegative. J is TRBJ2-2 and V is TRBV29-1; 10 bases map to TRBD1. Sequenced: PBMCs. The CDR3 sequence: CSVGPRTGGTGELFF. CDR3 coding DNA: TGCAGCGTTGGCCCCAGGACAGGGGGCACCGGGGAGCTGTTTTTT.